This TCR beta chain is from a study of cytomegalovirus exposure and HLA in healthy donors. Study-wide points: Sequencing depth roughly uniform across donors was assumed in presence/absence analyses.

Concerning this clone: As yet, its antigen is unknown.

The primer mix had 60 Vbeta and 13 Jbeta primers. Authors' data handling: Among the unique TCR beta chains that a later analysis counted, roughly 80 million in all, around 11 million were shared. This table comes from immunoSEQ multiplex PCR, and its TCRdb copy is limited to in-frame clones, with some not included. The V and J calls and clone size were taken over from that table, and D and trimming were inferred from the DNA. The profile shows roughly 89,000 clones, 75% to 85% of them singletons. The CDR3 contains 16 residues. The germline CDR1 and CDR2 sequences are SGDLS and YYNGEE. V lost 0 bases, J lost 5 bases, and 10 bases stayed unmatched.

Sequenced material: PBMCs. The genes are TRBV9 and TRBJ2-7; 8 bases align to TRBD1. This sequence originates from a man aged 18-30 years in good health and CMV-seronegative. CDR3 protein: CASSVAPQGASNEQYF. The CDR3 DNA reads TGTGCCAGCAGCGTAGCTCCCCAGGGGGCGAGCAACGAGCAGTACTTC.